In this sample, the clone carrying this T cell receptor (beta chain) turned up many times. TCR alpha and beta CDR3 regions were amplified from RNA using iRepertoire nested multiplex PCR. MiXCR was run by TCRdb on the multiplex PCR reads, yielding one entry per CDR3 protein. The sample has 150,000 to 200,000 distinct CDR3 sequences, roughly 32% seen once. This sample was included in a study of glioma-infiltrating T cells. The trim removed 5 bases at V and 7 bases at J, leaving 8 bases unmatched. Germline V gives CDR1 MDHEN, CDR2 SYDVKM. The CDR3 sequence is 15 residues long. This receptor was obtained from a human donor with low-grade glioma or glioblastoma, undergoing nonglioma brain surgery, or in good health (not recorded which). The chain recombines TRBV28 with TRBJ2-1, with 10 bases aligning to TRBD2. The sample comprised glioma tissue, nonneoplastic brain tissue, or PBMCs (not recorded which). In DNA form, the CDR3 reads TGTGCCAGCAGTACAACTAGCGGGGCAGGAAATGAGCAGTTCTTC. Translated: CASSTTSGAGNEQFF. Looking up the rest from reference TRBV28 and TRBJ2-1 gives the full variable domain: DVKVTQSSRYLVKRTGEKVFLECVQDMDHENMFWYRQDPGLGLRLIYFSYDVKMKEKGDIPEGYSVSREKKERFSLILESASTNQTSMYLCASSTTSGAGNEQFFGPGTRLTVL.